This T cell receptor beta chain was profiled in a study of blood T cells in healthy people across ages. Study as a whole: Per two T cells, template switching captured roughly one barcoded beta molecule.

For this clonotype: Its target is unknown.

Notes on the study in general: The percentage of naive T cells correlated strongly with TCR beta diversity. Among T cells, TCR beta diversity per million cells dropped roughly linearly as age rose.

Combining a sample-barcoded 5' primer with a J-beta primer mix, a second PCR ran for 7 to 11 cycles. TCRdb analysed the 5' RACE reads with MiXCR anew, one entry per CDR3 protein. The data show more than 1 million distinct CDR3 sequences, with 45% seen just once and over 15% held by the top ten. This CDR3 is 13 amino acids long. With V trimmed by 8 bases and J by 2 bases, 4 bases remained unmatched. The chain couples TRBV12-3 or TRBV12-4 to TRBJ2-3; 7 bases line up with TRBD1. The sequence derives from a woman aged 60-70 years in good health. The sample comprised blood. CDR3 protein: CASRGGYTDTQYF. CDR3 DNA: TGTGCCAGCCGAGGGGGCTACACAGATACGCAGTATTTT.